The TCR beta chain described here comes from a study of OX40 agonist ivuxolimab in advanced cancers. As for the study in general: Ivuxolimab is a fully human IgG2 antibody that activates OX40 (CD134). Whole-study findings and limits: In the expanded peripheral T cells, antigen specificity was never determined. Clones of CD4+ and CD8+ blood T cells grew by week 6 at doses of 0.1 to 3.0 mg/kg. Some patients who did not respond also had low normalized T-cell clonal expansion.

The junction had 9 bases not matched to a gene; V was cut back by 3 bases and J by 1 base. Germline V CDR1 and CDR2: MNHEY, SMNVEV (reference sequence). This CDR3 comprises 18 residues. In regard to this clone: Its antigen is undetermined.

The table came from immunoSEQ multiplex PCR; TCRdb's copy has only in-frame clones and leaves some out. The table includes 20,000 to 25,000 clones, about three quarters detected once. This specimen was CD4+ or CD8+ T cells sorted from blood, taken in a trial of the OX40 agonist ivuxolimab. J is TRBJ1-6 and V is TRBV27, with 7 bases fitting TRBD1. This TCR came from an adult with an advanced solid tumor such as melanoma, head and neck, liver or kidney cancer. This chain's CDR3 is CASSLVGGGRSYNSPLHF. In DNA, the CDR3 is TGTGCCAGCAGTTTGGTTGGAGGGGGCAGGTCCTATAATTCACCCCTCCACTTT.